These 18 T cell receptor beta chains were sequenced from one sample in a study of radiation and T cells in renal cell carcinoma (dated by TCRdb to between 2020 and 2021). Interpreted using the paper, the time point label stands for: blood 2 weeks post-SBRT. Taken with the paper, the label for treatment or condition translates to: 15 Gy SBRT to primary tumor, nephrectomy 4 weeks later. Libraries were made using the immunoSEQ multiplex PCR assay. In its TCRdb copy, this immuneACCESS table keeps in-frame sequences only and misses some clones. Where compared with another copy, unresolved V genes explain less than half of these, and the others have no known cause. The sample records some 130,000 clones, 88% of which are singletons. Together, the top ten hold about 5% of the sample. The source was blood, collected from a patient whose treatment included radiotherapy and nephrectomy. These TCRs come from a woman between 65 and 79 years old with renal cell carcinoma.

The rearrangement links TRBV28 to TRBJ2-4; D gene ambiguous. V shed 6 bases and J shed 4 bases, with 4 bases lying between them. The CDR3 consists of 11 residues. Germline lookup yields CDR1 MDHEN and CDR2 SYDVKM. This chain's CDR3 is CASSPKNIQYF. The CDR3 coding sequence is TGTGCCAGCAGCCCTAAAAACATTCAGTACTTC. The full variable domain, in which reference TRBV28 and TRBJ2-4 provide the parts outside the CDR3, is DVKVTQSSRYLVKRTGEKVFLECVQDMDHENMFWYRQDPGLGLRLIYFSYDVKMKEKGDIPEGYSVSREKKERFSLILESASTNQTSMYLCASSPKNIQYFGAGTRLSVL.

The CDR3, as DNA: TGTGCCTGGATACAGGGGAACACCATATATTTT. It encodes CAWIQGNTIYF. The chain combines TRBV30 with TRBJ1-3; TRBD1 agrees at 7 bases. V was pared by 4 bases and J by 7 bases, with 1 base of the junction left unmatched. Germline lookup yields CDR1 GTSNPN and CDR2 SVGIG (reference sequence). CDR3 size: 11 residues.

V gene TRBV30 combines with J gene TRBJ1-5, with D maybe TRBD1 (5 bases). The CDR3 is 14 residues long. V lost 2 bases and J lost 7, with 15 bases in between. Germline V gene sequence: CDR1 GTSNPN, CDR2 SVGIG (reference sequence). Here the CDR3 DNA reads TGTGCCTGGAGTCCAGGCGGGGCCGGGCAGCCCCAGCATTTT. Translation gives CAWSPGGAGQPQHF. The full variable domain, with the rest looked up from reference TRBV30 and TRBJ1-5, is SQTIHQWPATLVQPVGSPLSLECTVEGTSNPNLYWYRQAAGRGLQLLFYSVGIGQISSEVPQNLSASRPQDRQFILSSKKLLLSDSGFYLCAWSPGGAGQPQHFGDGTRLSIL.

The chain employs TRBV14 and TRBJ2-7; tentatively, D is TRBD1 (6 bases). CDR3 length equals 13 residues. Germline CDR1 SGHDN, CDR2 FVKESK. The V end lost 1 base, the J end lost 7 bases, and 11 bases lay between the germline ends. CDR3 loop: CASSQALGGEQYF. The CDR3 DNA is TGTGCCAGCAGCCAAGCGTTAGGGGGAGAGCAGTACTTC.

This clone was picked up a small number of times. The chain couples TRBV5-1 to TRBJ1-2; TRBD1 matches at 9 bases. With V trimmed by 3 bases and J by 4 bases, 4 bases remained unmatched. Germline loops: CDR1 SGHRS, CDR2 YFSETQ. There are 14 residues in the CDR3. In nucleotides, the CDR3 is TGCGCCAGCAGCTCCACAGGGGGCAGCTATGGCTACACCTTC. Translation gives CASSSTGGSYGYTF.

This clone was recorded once. The chain carries TRBV28 and TRBJ1-5; no definite D call. This CDR3 contains 14 residues. CDR1 is MDHEN, CDR2 SYDVKM, per germline. Between the trimmed V and J ends, which lost 10 bases and 2 bases, there was a span of 15 bases. This chain's CDR3 is CATRLRLGNQPQHF. The CDR3 DNA is TGTGCCACACGCTTACGTTTAGGCAATCAGCCCCAGCATTTT. The complete variable domain, with remaining parts taken from reference TRBV28 and TRBJ1-5, reads DVKVTQSSRYLVKRTGEKVFLECVQDMDHENMFWYRQDPGLGLRLIYFSYDVKMKEKGDIPEGYSVSREKKERFSLILESASTNQTSMYLCATRLRLGNQPQHFGDGTRLSIL.

This clone appeared a single time. The rearrangement joins TRBV4-1 to TRBJ2-5; tentatively, D is TRBD1 (6 bases). This CDR3 comprises 16 residues. Germline V gene sequence: CDR1 MGHRA, CDR2 YSYEKL. The V end lost 0 bases, the J end lost 1 base, and 12 bases lay between the germline ends. This CDR3 reads CASSQDSGARQETQYF. The DNA of the CDR3 is TGCGCCAGCAGCCAAGATTCAGGGGCCCGCCAAGAGACCCAGTACTTC.

J is TRBJ1-1 and V is TRBV9; 7 bases line up with TRBD1. Losses at the gene ends were 5 bases for V and 5 bases for J; bases not matched to a gene: 9. The CDR3 sequence is 14 residues long. Germline values: CDR1 SGDLS, CDR2 YYNGEE. Written as DNA, the CDR3 is TGTGCCAGCAGTAAACAGGGGAGGCAGACTGAAGCTTTCTTT. It encodes CASSKQGRQTEAFF.

The chain uses TRBV10-1 and TRBJ1-5; D possibly corresponds to TRBD1 (5 bases). The CDR3 runs to 16 residues. V lost 10 bases and J lost 2, with 21 bases in between. The germline CDR1 and CDR2 sequences are WNHNN and SYGVQD (reference sequence). CDR3 nucleotides: TGCGCCAAAAAGGGAGGGGCCCCCGGGGGCAATCAGCCCCAGCATTTT. This sequence encodes CAKKGGAPGGNQPQHF.

This chain connects TRBV5-5 to TRBJ1-1, with a possible D match to TRBD1 (6 bases). Germline CDR1 is SGHKS and CDR2 is YYEKEE (reference sequence). V lost 3 bases and J lost 14, with 20 bases in between. CDR3 length equals 13 residues. The DNA of the CDR3 is TGTGCCAGCAGCTGGGACATTCCGACAGAGCAGTTCTTT. Translated: CASSWDIPTEQFF.

The rearrangement joins TRBV6-5 to TRBJ1-4, with D unresolved. The CDR3 spans 13 residues. Trimming shortened V by 4 bases and J by 10 bases, and 13 bases separated the two germline ends. Germline V gene lookup returns CDR1 MNHEY and CDR2 SVGAGI. The CDR3 is CASSFGGGRKLFF. CDR3 in DNA: TGTGCCAGCAGTTTTGGCGGAGGGCGAAAACTGTTTTTT.

The CDR3: CASSDLGRSYTF. The CDR3 bases are TGTGCCAGCAGTGATCTAGGGAGAAGCTACACCTTC. The chain couples TRBV6-1 to TRBJ1-2; the D is unclear. In germline, CDR1 is MNHNS, CDR2 SASEGT. This CDR3 comprises 12 residues. Between the trimmed V and J ends, which lost 3 bases and 9 bases, there was a span of 11 bases.

The rearrangement uses TRBV7-6 and TRBJ1-5, with D unclear. The CDR3 contains 16 residues. V lost 6 bases to trimming and J lost 2 bases, with 17 bases between them. CDR1 SGHVS and CDR2 FNYEAQ come from the germline V gene. This CDR3 reads CASSQSGPWGNQPQHF. The CDR3 DNA follows: TGTGCCAGCAGTCAGTCAGGCCCTTGGGGCAATCAGCCCCAGCATTTT.

The V call is TRBV7-8, the J call TRBJ2-3; D remains ambiguous. The CDR3 is 14 residues long. Germline values: CDR1 SGHVS, CDR2 FQNEAQ. V gave up 2 bases and J gave up 2 bases, with 8 bases separating them. The chain's CDR3 is CASSLPPVTDTQYF. The CDR3 coding sequence is TGTGCCAGCAGCTTACCCCCTGTCACAGATACGCAGTATTTT.

J is TRBJ2-1 and V is TRBV7-9, with D unresolved. Germline V gene sequence: CDR1 SEHNR, CDR2 FQNEAQ (reference sequence). The CDR3 is 12 residues long. Trimming removed 4 bases from V and 4 bases from J, with 5 bases in between. The chain's CDR3 is CASSWGYNEQFF. The CDR3 nucleotides are TGTGCCAGCAGCTGGGGATACAATGAGCAGTTCTTC.

CDR3 amino acids: CASSLAQAEAFF. In nucleotides, the CDR3 is TGTGCCAGCAGCTTAGCGCAGGCTGAAGCTTTCTTT. The V call is TRBV7-9, the J call TRBJ1-1; D uncertain. The ends were cut back, 0 bases at V and 6 bases at J, with 5 bases in the middle. The V gene's germline CDR1 is SEHNR and CDR2 FQNEAQ (reference sequence). The CDR3 spans 12 residues.

The J gene is TRBJ1-1, the V gene TRBV19, with D perhaps TRBD1 (5 bases). V lost 1 base to trimming and J lost 4 bases, with 10 bases between them. Per the germline V gene, CDR1 is LNHDA and CDR2 is SQIVND (reference sequence). This CDR3 has 14 amino acids. CDR3 nucleotide sequence: TGTGCCAGTAGTATAGTTGGGGGAGGCACTGAAGCTTTCTTT. Translation gives CASSIVGGGTEAFF.

The chain links TRBV6-6 to TRBJ1-5, with D perhaps matching TRBD1 (5 bases). Germline V lookup: CDR1 MNHNY, CDR2 SVGAGI (reference sequence). This CDR3 contains 13 residues. Trimming cost V 7 bases and J 4 bases, with 11 bases left between them. Here the CDR3 reads CASTTRGNQPQHF. CDR3 DNA: TGTGCCAGCACGACTCGGGGGAATCAGCCCCAGCATTTT.